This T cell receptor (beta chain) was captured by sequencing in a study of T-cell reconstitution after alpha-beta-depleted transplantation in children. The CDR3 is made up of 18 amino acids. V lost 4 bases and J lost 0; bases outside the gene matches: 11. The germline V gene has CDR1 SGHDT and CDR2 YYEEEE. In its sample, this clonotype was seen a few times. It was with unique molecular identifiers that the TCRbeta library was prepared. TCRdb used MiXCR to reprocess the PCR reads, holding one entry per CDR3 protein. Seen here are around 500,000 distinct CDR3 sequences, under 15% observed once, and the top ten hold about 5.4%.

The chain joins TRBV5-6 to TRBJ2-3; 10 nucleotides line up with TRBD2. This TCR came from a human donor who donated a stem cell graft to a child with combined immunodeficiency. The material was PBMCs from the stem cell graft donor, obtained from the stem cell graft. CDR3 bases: TGTGCCAGCAGCGCCAATCCGGGACTAGCGACTAGCACAGATACGCAGTATTTT. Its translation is CASSANPGLATSTDTQYF.